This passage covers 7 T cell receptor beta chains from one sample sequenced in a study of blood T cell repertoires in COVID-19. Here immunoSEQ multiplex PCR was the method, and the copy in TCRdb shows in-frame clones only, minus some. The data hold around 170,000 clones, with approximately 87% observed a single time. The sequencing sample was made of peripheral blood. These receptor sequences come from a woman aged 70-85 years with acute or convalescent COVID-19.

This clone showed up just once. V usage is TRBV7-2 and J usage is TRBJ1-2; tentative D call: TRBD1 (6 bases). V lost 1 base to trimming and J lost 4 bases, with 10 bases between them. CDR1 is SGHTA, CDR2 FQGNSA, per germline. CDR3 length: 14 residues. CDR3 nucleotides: TGTGCCAGCAGCTTAGGGGGGCAGGGCTATGGCTACACCTTC. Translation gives CASSLGGQGYGYTF.

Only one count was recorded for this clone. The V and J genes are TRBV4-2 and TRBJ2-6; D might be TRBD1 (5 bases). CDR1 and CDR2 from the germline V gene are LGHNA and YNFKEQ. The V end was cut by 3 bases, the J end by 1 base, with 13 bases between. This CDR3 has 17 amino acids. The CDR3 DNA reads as TGTGCCAGCAGCCAGGGCTGGACAACGTCTGGGGCCAACGTCCTGACTTTC. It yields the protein CASSQGWTTSGANVLTF.

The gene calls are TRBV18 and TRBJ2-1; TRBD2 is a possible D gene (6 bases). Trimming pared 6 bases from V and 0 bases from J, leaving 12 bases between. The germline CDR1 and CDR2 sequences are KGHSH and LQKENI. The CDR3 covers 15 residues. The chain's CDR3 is CASSRDLSSYNEQFF. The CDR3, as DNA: TGTGCCAGCTCCAGGGACTTGAGCTCCTACAATGAGCAGTTCTTC.

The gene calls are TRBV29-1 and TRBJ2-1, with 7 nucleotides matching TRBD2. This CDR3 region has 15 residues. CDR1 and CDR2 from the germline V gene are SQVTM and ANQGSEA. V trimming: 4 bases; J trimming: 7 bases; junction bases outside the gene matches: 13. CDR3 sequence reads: CSVVFETSRRNEQFF. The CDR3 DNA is TGCAGCGTTGTGTTTGAGACTAGCAGAAGAAATGAGCAGTTCTTC.

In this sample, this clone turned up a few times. The CDR3 loop reads CASSPALTGVNLGEQYF. The CDR3 DNA is TGCGCCAGCAGCCCAGCGTTAACAGGGGTAAACCTGGGGGAGCAGTACTTC. V is TRBV4-1 and J is TRBJ2-7; 7 nucleotides line up with TRBD1. CDR3 length equals 17 residues. The germline V gene encodes CDR1 MGHRA and CDR2 YSYEKL. J lost 7 bases, V lost 4 bases, and 19 bases had no gene match.

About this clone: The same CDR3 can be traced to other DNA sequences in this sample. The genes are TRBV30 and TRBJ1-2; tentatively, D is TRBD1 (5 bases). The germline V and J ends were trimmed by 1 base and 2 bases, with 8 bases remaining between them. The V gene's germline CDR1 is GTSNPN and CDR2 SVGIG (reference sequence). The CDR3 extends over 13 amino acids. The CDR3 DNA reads TGTGCCTGGAGTGAACAGGCGAACTATGGCTACACCTTC. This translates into CAWSEQANYGYTF.

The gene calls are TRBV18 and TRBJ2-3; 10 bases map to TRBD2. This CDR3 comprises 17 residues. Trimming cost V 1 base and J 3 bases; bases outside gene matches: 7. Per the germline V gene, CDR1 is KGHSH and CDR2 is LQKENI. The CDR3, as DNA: TGTGCCAGCTCACCACGTCGGCTAGCGGGAGTGACAGATACGCAGTATTTT. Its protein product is CASSPRRLAGVTDTQYF.